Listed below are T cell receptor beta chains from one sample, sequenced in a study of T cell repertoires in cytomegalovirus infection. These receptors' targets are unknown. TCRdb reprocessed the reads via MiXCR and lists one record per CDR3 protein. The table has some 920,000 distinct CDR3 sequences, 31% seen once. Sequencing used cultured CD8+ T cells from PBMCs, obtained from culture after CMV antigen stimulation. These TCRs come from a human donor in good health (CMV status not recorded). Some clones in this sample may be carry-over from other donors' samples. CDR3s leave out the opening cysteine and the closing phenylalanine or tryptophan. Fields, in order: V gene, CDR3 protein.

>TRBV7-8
ASSHGRGGGPLNEQF
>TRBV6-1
ASSYVQNAEAF
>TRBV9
ASSVSAGTTDTQY
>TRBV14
ASGRTYEQY
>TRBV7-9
ASSSSPRPTSTDTQY
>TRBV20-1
SARIGGDRSTYEQY
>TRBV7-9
ASSFGTGTGYGYT
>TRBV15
ATSSRGQGVGFTYNEQF
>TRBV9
ASSGSRGGDGEQETQY
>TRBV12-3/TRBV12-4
ASSLDPPGGNPPLAKNIQY
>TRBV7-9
ASSLEGEGVQPQH
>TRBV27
ASSLAPGAYSYNEQF
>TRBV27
ASSLSGVKYEQF
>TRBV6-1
ASSPQGALLDTQY
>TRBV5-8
ASSLPLWRDPDNEQF
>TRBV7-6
ASSSLVGGGSPYEQY
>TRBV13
ASSQPSQNTEAF
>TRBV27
ASSSNIDTQY
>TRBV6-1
ASSEMGQSSGNTIY
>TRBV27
ASSSGQGKTGELF
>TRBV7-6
ASSLLDAPYNEQF
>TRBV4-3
ASSQEGTSVWAGELF
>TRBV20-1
SADTSGAGYYNEQF
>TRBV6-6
ASTPGWEDETQY
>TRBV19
ASSETKGGPTGNTIY
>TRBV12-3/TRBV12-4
ASSLTLTGFEKLF
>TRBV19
ASSIASGNTEAF
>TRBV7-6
ASSLPIGGKNYGYT
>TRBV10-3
AISDRGDSGANVLT
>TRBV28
ASSLKGQGAWNTEAF
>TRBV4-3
ASSQSYRGGQPQH
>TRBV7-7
ASSLMVDRPSSYEQY
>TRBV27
ASSLARGLSMGELF